The clone carrying this T cell receptor beta chain showed up just once. These data come from a study of lymphopenia after photon versus proton radiotherapy. TCRdb keeps only in-frame clones here, not all; method: immunoSEQ multiplex PCR. The sample contains approximately 71,000 clones, approximately 91% of which appear only once. The V gene's germline CDR1 is SGHRS and CDR2 YFSETQ. V shed 0 bases and J shed 1 base, with 10 bases lying between them. The CDR3 runs 15 residues. This material consisted of peripheral blood, taken from a patient treated with photon-based radiotherapy. This TCR was recovered from a woman aged 70-85 years with pancreatic cancer. The chain uses TRBV5-1 and TRBJ1-1; unclear D gene. The chain's CDR3 is CASSLDGGENTEAFF. The CDR3 DNA reads TGCGCCAGCAGCTTGGATGGCGGGGAGAACACTGAAGCTTTCTTT.